This entry lists 32 T cell receptor beta chains sequenced from one sample in a study of T cells in Graves' hyperthyroidism and ophthalmopathy (dated by TCRdb to between 2017 and 2020). The receptor library was made with multiplex PCR. The sequencing machine was an Illumina HiSeq 2000. Amplification of TCR beta CDR3 regions was carried out from RNA transcripts. For the first round of RT-PCR on the TCR CDR3, the HTBI primer set was used together with the Qiagen OneStep RT-PCR kit. The public reads were reprocessed in TCRdb via fastp at Q25 and MiXCR, keeping in-frame beta chains. Every CDR3 protein is listed once, alongside the most common genes and DNA of its rows. The sample profile shows over 650,000 distinct CDR3 sequences; just under 45% of them were found once. The top ten hold more than 7% of the sample. The specimen sequenced was peripheral blood or thyroid tissue (not recorded which). These receptors originate from an adult man with Graves' disease, either hyperthyroidism or ophthalmopathy (not recorded which).

This clonotype was counted many times. The rearrangement links TRBV15 to TRBJ1-2, with D unclear. CDR1 is LNHNV, CDR2 YYDKDF, per germline (reference sequence). The CDR3 length is 13 residues. V lost 6 bases and J 14 bases, leaving 22 bases between the germline ends. DNA of the CDR3: TGTGCCACCAGTTCTTCGGCGGCTATGGCTAGGACCTTC. Its translation: CATSSSAAMARTF. Complete variable domain (other parts from reference TRBV15 and TRBJ1-2): DAMVIQNPRYQVTQFGKPVTLSCSQTLNHNVMYWYQQKSSQAPKLLFHYYDKDFNNEADTPDNFQSRRPNTSFCFLDIRSPGLGDTAMYLCATSSSAAMARTFGSGTRLTVV.

This clonotype has only a few counts. V is TRBV9 and J is TRBJ2-5; D possibly corresponds to TRBD2 (6 bases). V was clipped by 0 bases and J by 5 bases, with 20 bases between them. There are 17 residues in the CDR3. Looked up from germline, CDR1 is SGDLS and CDR2 is YYNGEE. As DNA, the CDR3 is TGTGCCAGCAGCGTAGGAACAGGAGGGTCGACTTCGGAGACCCAGTACTTC. Its translation: CASSVGTGGSTSETQYF.

This clonotype was recorded at least ten times. V and J are TRBV2 and TRBJ1-2; TRBD1 agrees at 7 bases. Germline-derived CDR1 and CDR2 are SNHLY and FYNNEI. After removal of 4 bases from V and 9 bases from J, the junction contained 2 bases not matched to a gene. This CDR3 spans 11 amino acids. CDR3 bases: TGTGCCAGCAGTGGGGGACAGAGCTACACCTTC. Protein sequence: CASSGGQSYTF.

The chain couples TRBV12-3 or TRBV12-4 to TRBJ1-6, with D unresolved. There are 15 residues in the CDR3. V was cut by 2 bases and J by 3 bases, with 8 bases left in between. CDR3 in DNA: TGTGCCAGCAGTTTATCTGGGGTCTATAATTCACCCCTCCACTTT. It specifies CASSLSGVYNSPLHF.

The rearrangement links TRBV7-3 to TRBJ1-2; the D gene is possibly TRBD1 (5 bases). CDR3 length: 17 residues. With 5 bases removed from V and 5 bases from J, the gap between germline ends came to 24 bases. Germline CDR1 and CDR2: SGHTA and FQGTGA. The CDR3 DNA follows: TGTGCCAGCAGCGTTGACCCCACAGGAGACGGGGTATATGGCTACACCTTC. It is translated as CASSVDPTGDGVYGYTF.

The rearrangement uses TRBV25-1 and TRBJ2-5; D may be TRBD2 (6 bases). The V and J ends lost 8 bases and 5 bases respectively, with 18 bases between them. CDR1 and CDR2 (germline): MGHDK, SYGVNS. The CDR3 is 14 amino acids. CDR3 in amino acids: CASVDHRGLETQYF. The CDR3 DNA follows: TGTGCCAGCGTAGACCACCGGGGGTTGGAGACCCAGTACTTC.

V gene TRBV10-3 combines with J gene TRBJ2-5, with 7 bases matching TRBD1. Germline V gene data show CDR1 as ENHRY and CDR2 as SYGVKD. CDR3 length: 15 amino acids. The junction had 6 bases not matched to a gene; V was cut back by 2 bases and J by 3 bases. The CDR3 DNA reads TGTGCCATCAGTGAGATGTGGCAGGGGGAAGAGACCCAGTACTTC. Its protein product is CAISEMWQGEETQYF.

The chain links TRBV25-1 to TRBJ1-5; 9 nucleotides match TRBD1. With 6 bases clipped from V and 7 bases from J, the junction kept 10 bases outside the gene matches. Germline V CDR1 and CDR2: MGHDK, SYGVNS. The CDR3 is made up of 15 amino acids. CDR3 region: CASRPGGQGHQPQHF. The CDR3 bases are TGTGCCAGCAGACCTGGGGGACAGGGCCACCAGCCCCAGCATTTT.

This clonotype was recorded a few times. The chain carries TRBV9 and TRBJ1-2; 11 bases match TRBD1. V lost 0 bases and J lost 4; bases outside the gene matches: 5. The CDR3 spans 16 residues. Looked up from germline, CDR1 is SGDLS and CDR2 is YYNGEE. CDR3 loop: CASSVDPGQGGYGYTF. In nucleotides, the CDR3 is TGTGCCAGCAGCGTAGATCCGGGACAGGGGGGCTATGGCTACACCTTC. Together with reference TRBV9 and TRBJ1-2, the CDR3 gives the full variable domain: DSGVTQTPKHLITATGQRVTLRCSPRSGDLSVYWYQQSLDQGLQFLIQYYNGEERAKGNILERFSAQQFPDLHSELNLSSLELGDSALYFCASSVDPGQGGYGYTFGSGTRLTVV.

This clonotype was counted many times. The J gene is TRBJ2-5, the V gene TRBV14; 7 nucleotides match TRBD1. The V segment lost 6 bases and the J segment 6 bases; nucleotides outside the gene matches: 7. CDR1 and CDR2 (germline): SGHDN, FVKESK. The CDR3 spans 13 residues. The CDR3 nucleotides are TGTGCCAGCAGTCCCACAGGGGTGAAGACCCAGTACTTC. This sequence encodes CASSPTGVKTQYF.

V gene TRBV29-1 combines with J gene TRBJ1-6; D unclear. This CDR3 spans 13 amino acids. Trimming left V 3 bases short and J 8 bases short, with 11 bases between. From germline, CDR1 is SQVTM and CDR2 ANQGSEA. DNA for the CDR3: TGCAGCGTTGAGACCGGGATCGATTCACCCCTCCACTTT. It is translated as CSVETGIDSPLHF.

Details on this clonotype: With a much larger clone just one base away, this may be a read error. CDR3 sequence: CSVGQGGFHYGYTF. CDR3 in DNA: TGCAGCGTTGGGCAGGGGGGCTTCCACTATGGCTACACCTTC. The gene calls are TRBV29-1 and TRBJ1-2; 7 bases line up with TRBD1. Germline assignment: CDR1 SQVTM and CDR2 ANQGSEA. V lost 4 bases, J lost 3 bases, and 8 bases stayed unmatched. This CDR3 spans 14 amino acids.

This clonotype turned up a few times. This chain joins TRBV20-1 and TRBJ1-1; unclear D gene. CDR1 is DFQATT and CDR2 is SNEGSKA in the germline V gene (reference sequence). The CDR3 contains 14 residues. Trimming stripped 3 bases from V and 0 bases from J, with 11 bases between. CDR3 in DNA: TGCAGTGCTAGCTTAAATCCCATGAACACTGAAGCTTTCTTT. It specifies CSASLNPMNTEAFF.

Turning to this clonotype: It is unclear where the CDR3 begins or ends on the DNA, so no DNA is shown, and the CDR3 is as TCRdb lists it. This rearrangement joins TRBV25-1 to TRBJ1-2; the table names TRBD1, a call not compared with the DNA. The germline CDR1 and CDR2 sequences are MGHDK and SYGVNS. The CDR3 totals 17 residues, both ends included. CDR3: CACSARPPTGGDYGYTF.

The chain is built from TRBV12-3 or TRBV12-4 and TRBJ1-3, with 8 positions matching TRBD1. Trimming removed 6 bases from V and 4 bases from J; junction bases left unmatched: 8. The CDR3 sequence is 15 residues long. CDR3 residues: CASSDRGPGGNTIYF. Written as DNA, the CDR3 is TGTGCCAGCAGCGACAGGGGCCCGGGAGGAAACACCATATATTTT.

This chain connects TRBV11-3 to TRBJ1-5; D may be TRBD1 (5 bases). CDR1 and CDR2 (germline): SGHNT, YENEEA. V was trimmed by 5 bases and J by 0 bases, leaving 17 bases between them. The CDR3 totals 17 residues. The CDR3 nucleotides read TGTGCCAGCAGCGGGCGGGGGGATGAGGATAGCAATCAGCCCCAGCATTTT. Its translation: CASSGRGDEDSNQPQHF.

This clonotype was observed a handful of times. The genes are TRBV5-1 and TRBJ2-7; a weak D match, TRBD2 (5 bases). The CDR3 runs 14 residues. The germline V gene encodes CDR1 SGHRS and CDR2 YFSETQ. V lost 4 bases, J lost 0 bases, and 11 bases lay in between. The CDR3 DNA reads TGCGCCAGCAGCCCGTCCGCGGGCTCCTACGAGCAGTACTTC. Residues: CASSPSAGSYEQYF.

This clonotype was counted ten times or more. The chain links TRBV5-1 to TRBJ1-1; TRBD1 matches 7 bases. The germline gives CDR1 SGHRS, CDR2 YFSETQ. With 1 base clipped from V and 5 bases from J, the junction kept 5 bases outside the gene matches. The CDR3 sequence is 14 residues long. CDR3 in DNA: TGCGCCAGCAGCTTGTCAGGGACAGAAACTGAAGCTTTCTTT. Its protein is CASSLSGTETEAFF.

J is TRBJ2-7 and V is TRBV29-1; D unclear. V lost 5 bases and J lost 2, with 7 bases in between. CDR1 and CDR2 (germline): SQVTM, ANQGSEA. The CDR3 spans 11 residues. DNA for the CDR3: TGCAGCGTTTCTAGTACCTACGAGCAGTACTTC. This gives the protein CSVSSTYEQYF.

The chain is built from TRBV2 and TRBJ1-1; D ambiguous. This CDR3 spans 14 amino acids. Germline assignment: CDR1 SNHLY and CDR2 FYNNEI. CDR3 protein: CARAAGELNTEAFF. The CDR3 DNA reads as TGTGCTAGAGCCGCCGGTGAGCTGAACACTGAAGCTTTCTTT.

The chain carries TRBV5-1 and TRBJ1-2; 7 bases are shared with TRBD1. The CDR3 has 15 amino acids. Germline V CDR1 and CDR2: SGHRS, YFSETQ. V lost 1 base to trimming and J lost 5 bases; unmatched junction nucleotides: 8. CDR3 bases: TGCGCCAGCAGCTTGCGACCCGGGACAGAATATGGCTACACCTTC. Protein product: CASSLRPGTEYGYTF.

The sample holds many counts of this clonotype. This chain joins TRBV29-1 and TRBJ2-5; 11 bases are shared with TRBD2. The CDR3 extends over 15 amino acids. Losses at the gene ends were 3 bases for V and 5 bases for J; bases not matched to a gene: 8. Per the germline V gene, CDR1 is SQVTM and CDR2 is ANQGSEA. Written as DNA, the CDR3 is TGCAGCGTTGACTTACTAGCGGGAGCGGGTGAGACCCAGTACTTC. Its protein is CSVDLLAGAGETQYF. Full variable domain (rest looked up from reference TRBV29-1 and TRBJ2-5): SAVISQKPSRDICQRGTSLTIQCQVDSQVTMMFWYRQQPGQSLTLIATANQGSEATYESGFVIDKFPISRPNLTFSTLTVSNMSPEDSSIYLCSVDLLAGAGETQYFGPGTRLLVL.

A few counts support this clonotype. This chain uses TRBV7-9 with TRBJ1-1; weak D call: TRBD1 (5 bases). V dropped 0 bases and J dropped 0 bases, with 14 bases sitting between them. The germline V gene encodes CDR1 SEHNR and CDR2 FQNEAQ (reference sequence). This CDR3 has 17 residues. CDR3 coding DNA: TGTGCCAGCAGCTTAGCGGGGTGGGGCGCTTTGAACACTGAAGCTTTCTTT. Amino acids: CASSLAGWGALNTEAFF.

J is TRBJ2-2 and V is TRBV7-9, with D tentatively TRBD2 (6 bases). The CDR3 has 16 residues. Trimming shortened V by 5 bases and J by 3 bases, and 16 bases separated the two germline ends. CDR1 is SEHNR, CDR2 FQNEAQ, per germline (reference sequence). CDR3 protein: CASSPRGLGDTGELFF. CDR3 DNA: TGTGCCAGCAGCCCGCGGGGCCTGGGGGACACCGGGGAGCTGTTTTTT. The whole variable domain, remainder taken from reference TRBV7-9 and TRBJ2-2, is DTGVSQNPRHKITKRGQNVTFRCDPISEHNRLYWYRQTLGQGPEFLTYFQNEAQLEKSRLLSDRFSAERPKGSFSTLEIQRTEQGDSAMYLCASSPRGLGDTGELFFGEGSRLTVL.

A few counts support this clonotype. V is TRBV12-3 or TRBV12-4 and J is TRBJ1-3; the D gene is possibly TRBD1 (6 bases). This CDR3 comprises 14 residues. Trimming cost V 4 bases and J 8 bases, with 15 bases left between them. The CDR3: CASSSQGEVDTIYF. The CDR3 DNA is TGTGCCAGCAGTTCACAGGGAGAGGTAGACACCATATATTTT.

This clonotype came up a few times. The chain couples TRBV7-6 to TRBJ2-7; 10 bases are a match to TRBD2. Germline V gene lookup returns CDR1 SGHVS and CDR2 FNYEAQ. Trimming removed 1 base from V and 4 bases from J; junction bases left unmatched: 4. This CDR3 region has 15 residues. CDR3 in amino acids: CASSLGTSGLYEQYF. Written as DNA, the CDR3 is TGTGCCAGCAGCTTAGGGACTAGCGGTCTATACGAGCAGTACTTC.

This clonotype occurred a few times. The chain uses TRBV7-2 and TRBJ1-2, with D tentatively TRBD1 (5 bases). Germline CDR1 SGHTA, CDR2 FQGNSA. V was pared by 4 bases and J by 4 bases, with 13 bases between. This CDR3 spans 14 amino acids. The CDR3 region is CASSSSGAAYGYTF. DNA for the CDR3: TGTGCCAGCAGCTCCAGTGGGGCTGCCTATGGCTACACCTTC.

The chain uses TRBV29-1 and TRBJ1-4, with 10 bases fitting TRBD1. After removal of 1 base from V and 7 bases from J, the junction contained 9 bases not matched to a gene. The CDR3 has 16 amino acids. Looked up from germline, CDR1 is SQVTM and CDR2 is ANQGSEA. The CDR3 DNA reads as TGCAGCGTTGAAGGACGGGACAGGGGCGGGGGTGAAAAACTGTTTTTT. This gives the protein CSVEGRDRGGGEKLFF.

Comment on this clonotype: A read error may explain this, as a much larger clone is one base away. The rearrangement links TRBV2 to TRBJ2-7; maybe TRBD2 (6 bases). V lost 8 bases to trimming and J lost 5 bases, with 22 bases between them. Germline V gene sequence: CDR1 SNHLY, CDR2 FYNNEI. The CDR3 is made up of 15 amino acids. The chain's CDR3 is CASDPGWEDADEQYF. CDR3 sequence (DNA): TGTGCCAGCGACCCAGGCTGGGAGGATGCCGACGAGCAGTACTTC.

The chain carries TRBV2 and TRBJ2-7, with D possibly TRBD1 on 5 matching bases. Germline lookup yields CDR1 SNHLY and CDR2 FYNNEI. Trimming stripped 5 bases from V and 3 bases from J, with 17 bases between. The CDR3 is made up of 15 amino acids. CDR3 residues: CASSFSPVDSYEQYF. The CDR3 nucleotides read TGTGCCAGCAGTTTTTCCCCCGTCGACAGCTACGAGCAGTACTTC.

This chain uses TRBV20-1 with TRBJ2-7, with D perhaps matching TRBD1 or TRBD2 (6 bases each). CDR1 and CDR2 (germline): DFQATT, SNEGSKA (reference sequence). The CDR3 loop spans 12 amino acids. V gave up 2 bases and J gave up 9 bases, with 14 bases separating them. CDR3 loop: CSARPGRTVQYF. CDR3 DNA sequence: TGCAGTGCTAGACCGGGGAGGACAGTGCAGTACTTC.

On this clonotype: No conserved phenylalanine or tryptophan ends this CDR3, so it is likely a read error. The limits of the CDR3 on the DNA are not certain, so only TCRdb's listed CDR3 is given. The CDR3 sequence: CASSFGSS. V and J are TRBV7-9 and TRBJ1-6. The CDR3 region is 8 residues in length, termini included. Germline V gene lookup returns CDR1 SEHNR and CDR2 FQNEAQ (reference sequence).